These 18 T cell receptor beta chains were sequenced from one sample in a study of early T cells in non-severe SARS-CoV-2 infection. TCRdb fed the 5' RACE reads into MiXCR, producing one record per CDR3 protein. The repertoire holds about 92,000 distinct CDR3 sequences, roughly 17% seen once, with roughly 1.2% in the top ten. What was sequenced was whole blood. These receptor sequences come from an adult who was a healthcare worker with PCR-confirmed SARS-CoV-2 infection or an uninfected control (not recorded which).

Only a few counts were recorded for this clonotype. The CDR3 nucleotides read TGTGCCAGCAGCCTATCCAGAGCTAGCACAGATACGCAGTATTTT. Translating it yields CASSLSRASTDTQYF. V is TRBV7-2 and J is TRBJ2-3; D remains ambiguous. This CDR3 region has 15 residues. The ends were cut back, 5 bases at V and 0 bases at J, with 12 bases in the middle. The germline V gene encodes CDR1 SGHTA and CDR2 FQGNSA. Full variable domain (remainder filled in from reference TRBV7-2 and TRBJ2-3): GAGVSQSPSNKVTEKGKDVELRCDPISGHTALYWYRQSLGQGLEFLIYFQGNSAPDKSGLPSDRFSAERTGGSVSTLTIQRTQQEDSAVYLCASSLSRASTDTQYFGPGTRLTVL.

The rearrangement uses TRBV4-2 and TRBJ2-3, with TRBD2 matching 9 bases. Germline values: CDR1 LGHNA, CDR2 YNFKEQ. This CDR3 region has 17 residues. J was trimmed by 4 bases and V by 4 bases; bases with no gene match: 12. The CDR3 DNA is TGTGCCAGCAGCCCCGTAGGGTTAGCGGGAGTATCAGATACGCAGTATTTT. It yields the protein CASSPVGLAGVSDTQYF.

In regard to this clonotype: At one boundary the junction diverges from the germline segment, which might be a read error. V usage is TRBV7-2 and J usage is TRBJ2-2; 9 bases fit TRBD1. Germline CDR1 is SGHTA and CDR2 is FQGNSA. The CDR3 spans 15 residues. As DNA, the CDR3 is TGTGCCAGCAGGACAGGGGGGCTGACGGGCGGGGAGCTTTTTTTT. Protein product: CASRTGGLTGGELFF.

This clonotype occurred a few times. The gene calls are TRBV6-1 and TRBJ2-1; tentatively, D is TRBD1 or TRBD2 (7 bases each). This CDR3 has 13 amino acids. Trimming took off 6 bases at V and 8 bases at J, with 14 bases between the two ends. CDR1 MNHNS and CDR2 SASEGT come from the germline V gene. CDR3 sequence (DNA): TGTGCCAGCAGGTACAGGGGAGGGGATGAGCAGTTCTTC. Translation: CASRYRGGDEQFF.

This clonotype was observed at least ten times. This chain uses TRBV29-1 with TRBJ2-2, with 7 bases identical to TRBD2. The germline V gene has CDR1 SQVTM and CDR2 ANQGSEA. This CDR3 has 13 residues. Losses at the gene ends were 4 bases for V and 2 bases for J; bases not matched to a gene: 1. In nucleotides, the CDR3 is TGCAGCGTTGCTAGCGGCAACACCGGGGAGCTGTTTTTT. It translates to CSVASGNTGELFF.

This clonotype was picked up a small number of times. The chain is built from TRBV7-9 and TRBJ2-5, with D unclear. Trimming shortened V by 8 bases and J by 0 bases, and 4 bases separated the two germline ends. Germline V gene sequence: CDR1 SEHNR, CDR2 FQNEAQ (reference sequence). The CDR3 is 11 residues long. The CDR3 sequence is CASLDQETQYF. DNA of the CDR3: TGTGCCAGCCTAGACCAAGAGACCCAGTACTTC.

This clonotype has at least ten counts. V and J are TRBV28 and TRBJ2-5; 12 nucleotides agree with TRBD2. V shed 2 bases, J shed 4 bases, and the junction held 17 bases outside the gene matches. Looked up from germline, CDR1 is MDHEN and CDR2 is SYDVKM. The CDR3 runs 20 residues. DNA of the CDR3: TGTGCCAGCAGTTTACCACTCGGACTAGCGGGACGGCTTGGGGTAGAGACCCAGTACTTC. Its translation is CASSLPLGLAGRLGVETQYF. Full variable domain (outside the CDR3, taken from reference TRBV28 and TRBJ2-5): DVKVTQSSRYLVKRTGEKVFLECVQDMDHENMFWYRQDPGLGLRLIYFSYDVKMKEKGDIPEGYSVSREKKERFSLILESASTNQTSMYLCASSLPLGLAGRLGVETQYFGPGTRLLVL.

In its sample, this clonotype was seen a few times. CDR3 sequence reads: CASSPPSAGFDYGYTF. Here the CDR3 DNA reads TGTGCCAGCAGCCCACCCTCGGCGGGTTTTGACTATGGCTACACCTTC. J is TRBJ1-2 and V is TRBV7-9, with unresolved D. The V gene's germline CDR1 is SEHNR and CDR2 FQNEAQ (reference sequence). The CDR3 length is 16 residues. The V and J ends lost 5 bases and 3 bases respectively, with 19 bases between them.

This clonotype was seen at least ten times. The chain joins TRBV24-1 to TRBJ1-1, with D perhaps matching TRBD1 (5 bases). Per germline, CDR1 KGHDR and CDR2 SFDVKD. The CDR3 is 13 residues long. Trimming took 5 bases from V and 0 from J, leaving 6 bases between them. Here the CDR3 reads CATSGGVNTEAFF. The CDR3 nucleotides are TGTGCCACCAGTGGAGGGGTGAACACTGAAGCTTTCTTT.

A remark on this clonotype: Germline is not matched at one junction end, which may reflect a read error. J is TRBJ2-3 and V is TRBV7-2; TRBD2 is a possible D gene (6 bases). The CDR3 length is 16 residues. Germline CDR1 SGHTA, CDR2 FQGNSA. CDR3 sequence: CANSSPGRGNTDTQYF. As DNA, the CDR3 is TGTGCCAACAGCTCACCAGGACGGGGGAACACAGATACGCAGTATTTT.

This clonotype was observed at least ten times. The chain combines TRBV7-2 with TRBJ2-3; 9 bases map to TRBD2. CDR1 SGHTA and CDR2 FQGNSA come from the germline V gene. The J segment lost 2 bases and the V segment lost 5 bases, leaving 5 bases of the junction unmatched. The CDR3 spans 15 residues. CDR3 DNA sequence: TGTGCCAGCAGCATCACTAGCGGGCACACAGATACGCAGTATTTT. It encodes CASSITSGHTDTQYF. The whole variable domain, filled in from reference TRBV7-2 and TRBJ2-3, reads GAGVSQSPSNKVTEKGKDVELRCDPISGHTALYWYRQSLGQGLEFLIYFQGNSAPDKSGLPSDRFSAERTGGSVSTLTIQRTQQEDSAVYLCASSITSGHTDTQYFGPGTRLTVL.

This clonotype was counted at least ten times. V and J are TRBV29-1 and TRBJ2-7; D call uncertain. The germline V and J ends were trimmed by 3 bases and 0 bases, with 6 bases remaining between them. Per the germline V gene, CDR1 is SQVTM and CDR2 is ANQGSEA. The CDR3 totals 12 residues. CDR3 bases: TGCAGCGTTGAGGTCAGCTCCTACGAGCAGTACTTC. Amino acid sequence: CSVEVSSYEQYF.

CDR3 in DNA: TGTGCCAGCAGCCAAGCGTTCAATCAGCCCCAGCATTTT. Its translation: CASSQAFNQPQHF. The V gene is TRBV12-3 or TRBV12-4, the J gene TRBJ1-5; D unclear. There are 13 residues in the CDR3. The ends were cut back, 6 bases at V and 3 bases at J, with 9 bases in the middle.

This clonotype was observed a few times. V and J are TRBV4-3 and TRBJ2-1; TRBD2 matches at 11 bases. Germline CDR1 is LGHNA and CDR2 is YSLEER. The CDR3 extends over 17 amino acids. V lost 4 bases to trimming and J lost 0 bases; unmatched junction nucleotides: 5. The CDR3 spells CASSPRTSGLSYNEQFF. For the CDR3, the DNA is TGCGCCAGCAGCCCGAGGACTAGCGGGCTCTCCTACAATGAGCAGTTCTTC.

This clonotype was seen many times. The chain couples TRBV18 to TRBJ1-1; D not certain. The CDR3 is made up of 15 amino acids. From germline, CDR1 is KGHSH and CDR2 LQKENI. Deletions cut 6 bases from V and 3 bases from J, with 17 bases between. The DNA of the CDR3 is TGTGCCAGCTCGCAAACCGGGTCCATGGACACTGAAGCTTTCTTT. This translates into CASSQTGSMDTEAFF. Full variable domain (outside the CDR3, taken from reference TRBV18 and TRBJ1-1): NAGVMQNPRHLVRRRGQEARLRCSPMKGHSHVYWYRQLPEEGLKFMVYLQKENIIDESGMPKERFSAEFPKEGPSILRIQQVVRGDSAAYFCASSQTGSMDTEAFFGQGTRLTVV.

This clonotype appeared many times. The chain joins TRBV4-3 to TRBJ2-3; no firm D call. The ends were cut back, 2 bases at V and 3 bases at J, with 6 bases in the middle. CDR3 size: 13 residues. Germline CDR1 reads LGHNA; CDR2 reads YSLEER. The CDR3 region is CASSQLVTDTQYF. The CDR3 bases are TGCGCCAGCAGCCAATTGGTGACAGATACGCAGTATTTT.

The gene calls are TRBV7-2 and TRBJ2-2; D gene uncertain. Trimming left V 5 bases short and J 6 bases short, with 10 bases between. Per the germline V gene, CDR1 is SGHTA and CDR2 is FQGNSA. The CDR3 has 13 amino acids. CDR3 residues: CASSLPESGELFF. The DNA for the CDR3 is TGTGCCAGCAGCCTCCCCGAGTCCGGGGAGCTGTTTTTT.

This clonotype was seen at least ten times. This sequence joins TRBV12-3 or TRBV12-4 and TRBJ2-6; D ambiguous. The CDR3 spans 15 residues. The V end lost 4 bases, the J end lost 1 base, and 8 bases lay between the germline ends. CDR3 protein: CASSYGSSGANVLTF. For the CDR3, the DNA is TGTGCCAGCAGTTACGGTAGTTCTGGGGCCAACGTCCTGACTTTC.